This T cell receptor (beta chain) is drawn from a study of T cells after yellow fever vaccination. Germline CDR1 reads DFQATT; CDR2 reads SNEGSKA (reference sequence). The CDR3 extends over 16 amino acids. V lost 0 bases and J lost 1; bases outside the gene matches: 8. TCRdb reprocessed the 5' RACE reads via MiXCR and lists one record per CDR3 protein. The profile shows hundreds of thousands of distinct CDR3 sequences, 12% of them singletons. The chain couples TRBV20-1 to TRBJ1-1; 7 bases map to TRBD1. The input for sequencing was CD4+ T cells sorted from PBMCs, taken 15 days after the yellow fever booster vaccination. The TCR was taken from a man in his late teens or twenties who received the YFV17D yellow fever vaccine. The CDR3 DNA reads as TGCAGTGCTAGAGATCTCCCGGGACAGCCGAACACTGAAGCTTTCTTT. Protein sequence: CSARDLPGQPNTEAFF.